The 23 T cell receptor beta chains below come from one sample, sequenced in a study of beta chain features in type 1 diabetes. As every portion of the isolated RNA was reverse transcribed, the sequencing read expressed TCRB transcripts. The table came from immunoSEQ multiplex PCR; TCRdb's copy has only in-frame clones and leaves some out. Here the sample spans nearly 250,000 clones, 11% to 15% being singletons. Material: naive CD4+ T cells from blood. These receptors came from a woman between 40 and 55 years old in good health.

The gene calls are TRBV5-1 and TRBJ1-1, with D hard to call. Germline assignment: CDR1 SGHRS and CDR2 YFSETQ. The length of the CDR3 is 16 residues. Trimming removed 0 bases from V and 0 bases from J, with 12 bases in between. The CDR3 DNA reads TGCGCCAGCAGCTTGGATCCAGGTATACTGAACACTGAAGCTTTCTTT. Translation: CASSLDPGILNTEAFF.

About this clone itself: Other DNA sequences from this sample encode an identical CDR3 as well. J is TRBJ2-1 and V is TRBV5-1; weak D call: TRBD1 (7 bases). V was clipped by 0 bases and J by 4 bases, with 11 bases between them. Germline-derived CDR1 and CDR2 are SGHRS and YFSETQ. The CDR3 is 15 amino acids. The CDR3 region is CASSLAAGGYNEQFF. The CDR3 nucleotides read TGCGCCAGCAGCTTGGCCGCAGGGGGGTACAATGAGCAGTTCTTC.

The genes are TRBV19 and TRBJ1-6; TRBD1 aligns across 9 bases. Per the germline V gene, CDR1 is LNHDA and CDR2 is SQIVND (reference sequence). The CDR3 contains 15 residues. V dropped 9 bases and J dropped 4; count of bases not matched to a gene: 7. CDR3 loop: CASSTGGAYNSPLHF. The CDR3, as DNA: TGTGCCAGCAGCACAGGGGGCGCTTATAATTCACCCCTCCACTTT.

The V and J genes are TRBV11-2 and TRBJ2-1; possible D gene TRBD2, 5 bases. Trimming took 4 bases from V and 12 from J, leaving 25 bases between them. The CDR3 contains 16 residues. The V gene's germline CDR1 is SGHAT and CDR2 FQNNGV. The CDR3 DNA sequence: TGTGCCAGCAGCTCCCGCCCCGGGCAGGAGGCCCAACCGCAGTTCTTC. This codes for CASSSRPGQEAQPQFF.

The gene calls are TRBV7-9 and TRBJ1-5; D uncertain. The CDR3 length is 18 residues. The germline V gene encodes CDR1 SEHNR and CDR2 FQNEAQ (reference sequence). The ends were cut back, 1 base at V and 0 bases at J, with 16 bases in the middle. CDR3 bases: TGTGCCAGCAGCTTAGGTTTGGGAGGATCCTATAGCAATCAGCCCCAGCATTTT. Protein: CASSLGLGGSYSNQPQHF.

This clone was observed a few times. This chain joins TRBV14 and TRBJ2-7; 7 nucleotides agree with TRBD2. The V segment lost 2 bases and the J segment 5 bases; nucleotides outside the gene matches: 6. Germline CDR1 SGHDN, CDR2 FVKESK. CDR3 length equals 14 residues. The CDR3 sequence is CASSQWGGLHEQYF. CDR3 nucleotides: TGTGCCAGCAGCCAATGGGGAGGGCTCCACGAGCAGTACTTC.

The V call is TRBV5-4, the J call TRBJ1-2, with a weak D call TRBD1 (6 bases). Trimming cost V 0 bases and J 4 bases, with 13 bases left between them. CDR1 and CDR2 from the germline V gene are SGHNT and YYREEE (reference sequence). This CDR3 has 15 amino acids. The DNA of the CDR3 is TGTGCCAGCAGCTTGGAACAGGGTGCCTCCTATGGCTACACCTTC. It yields the protein CASSLEQGASYGYTF. The whole variable domain, remainder taken from reference TRBV5-4 and TRBJ1-2, is ETGVTQSPTHLIKTRGQQVTLRCSSQSGHNTVSWYQQALGQGPQFIFQYYREEENGRGNFPPRFSGLQFPNYSSELNVNALELDDSALYLCASSLEQGASYGYTFGSGTRLTVV.

This clone showed up just a few times. The chain employs TRBV5-1 and TRBJ1-1; D call uncertain. This CDR3 spans 15 amino acids. Per the germline V gene, CDR1 is SGHRS and CDR2 is YFSETQ. V shed 2 bases and J shed 1 base, with 12 bases lying between them. CDR3 coding DNA: TGCGCCAGCAGCTTAGCCGAGGGAAGGAACACTGAAGCTTTCTTT. Its translation is CASSLAEGRNTEAFF.

The gene calls are TRBV6-5 and TRBJ2-5; TRBD1 aligns across 8 bases. The germline CDR1 and CDR2 sequences are MNHEY and SVGAGI. J was trimmed by 0 bases and V by 9 bases; bases with no gene match: 3. The CDR3 spans 13 residues. The CDR3 reads CASRGQDQETQYF. The CDR3 DNA reads TGTGCCAGTAGGGGACAGGACCAAGAGACCCAGTACTTC.

The chain is built from TRBV7-8 and TRBJ1-3, with D perhaps TRBD1 (6 bases). Germline V gene data show CDR1 as SGHVS and CDR2 as FQNEAQ. The CDR3 runs 14 residues. V lost 5 bases and J 2 bases, leaving 10 bases between the germline ends. CDR3 loop: CASSRQAPGNTIYF. The CDR3 DNA reads TGTGCCAGCAGCCGACAGGCTCCTGGAAACACCATATATTTT.

This clone has only a few counts. The chain carries TRBV7-2 and TRBJ2-5; 8 nucleotides align to TRBD2. V trimming: 2 bases; J trimming: 2 bases; junction bases outside the gene matches: 10. CDR1 is SGHTA, CDR2 FQGNSA, per germline. This CDR3 is built from 17 residues. CDR3 in amino acids: CASSLISAGGGQETQYF. CDR3 DNA: TGTGCCAGCAGCTTAATCTCCGCGGGCGGGGGGCAAGAGACCCAGTACTTC.

The chain combines TRBV18 with TRBJ2-3; D is undetermined. The CDR3 is made up of 14 amino acids. V was cut by 2 bases and J by 3 bases, with 9 bases left in between. Germline V lookup: CDR1 KGHSH, CDR2 LQKENI. For the CDR3, the DNA is TGTGCCAGCTCACCAGGATCCGGGACAGATACGCAGTATTTT. Protein product: CASSPGSGTDTQYF.

This clone was counted between two and nine times. V usage is TRBV7-2 and J usage is TRBJ1-4; 7 nucleotides line up with TRBD1. Germline CDR1 and CDR2: SGHTA and FQGNSA. The CDR3 is 12 amino acids. Trimming took 8 bases from V and 7 from J; bases not matched to a gene: 4. As DNA, the CDR3 is TGTGCCAGCTCGGGACAGCTTGAAAAACTGTTTTTT. Amino acid sequence: CASSGQLEKLFF.

The chain joins TRBV2 to TRBJ2-1; a possible D gene is TRBD2 (5 bases). The CDR3 extends over 14 amino acids. Germline values: CDR1 SNHLY, CDR2 FYNNEI. The ends were cut back, 1 base at V and 10 bases at J, with 14 bases in the middle. The CDR3 sequence is CASSEELGSIEQFF. In DNA form, the CDR3 reads TGTGCCAGCAGTGAAGAACTTGGGAGCATAGAGCAGTTCTTC.

V and J are TRBV5-1 and TRBJ2-1; 9 bases align to TRBD2. The CDR3 loop spans 14 amino acids. V was clipped by 0 bases and J by 10 bases; unmatched bases: 5. From germline, CDR1 is SGHRS and CDR2 YFSETQ. The CDR3 loop is CASSLDAGGREQFF. The CDR3 DNA reads as TGCGCCAGCAGCTTGGACGCGGGGGGGCGGGAGCAGTTCTTC. Variable domain in full (rest from reference TRBV5-1 and TRBJ2-1): KAGVTQTPRYLIKTRGQQVTLSCSPISGHRSVSWYQQTPGQGLQFLFEYFSETQRNKGNFPGRFSGRQFSNSRSEMNVSTLELGDSALYLCASSLDAGGREQFFGPGTRLTVL.

This clone was counted a few times. This chain uses TRBV6-6 with TRBJ1-1; 9 bases map to TRBD1. V gave up 5 bases and J gave up 6 bases; unmatched junction bases: 13. Germline CDR1 MNHNY, CDR2 SVGAGI (reference sequence). The CDR3 totals 16 residues. DNA of the CDR3: TGTGCCAGCAGTCGTGGACAGGGGAGATTTGCGGCTGAAGCTTTCTTT. Protein: CASSRGQGRFAAEAFF.

This clone was observed a handful of times. This chain connects TRBV18 to TRBJ2-5; D is possibly TRBD1 (6 bases). CDR3 length: 15 amino acids. Trimming pared 6 bases from V and 1 base from J, leaving 15 bases between. Germline V gives CDR1 KGHSH, CDR2 LQKENI. The CDR3 reads CASSSSTGTQETQYF. In DNA form, the CDR3 reads TGTGCCAGCTCCAGTTCGACAGGAACCCAAGAGACCCAGTACTTC.

The rearrangement links TRBV7-2 to TRBJ1-2, with a weak D call TRBD1 (6 bases). V was pared by 1 base and J by 2 bases, with 8 bases between. The CDR3 runs 14 residues. The germline V gene has CDR1 SGHTA and CDR2 FQGNSA. The CDR3 DNA sequence: TGTGCCAGCAGCTTAGTACAGGGAAACTATGGCTACACCTTC. This translates into CASSLVQGNYGYTF.

The CDR3 sequence: CASSFQAGGSYEQYF. The CDR3, as DNA: TGTGCCAGCAGCTTCCAAGCGGGGGGCTCCTACGAGCAGTACTTC. The V gene is TRBV7-9, the J gene TRBJ2-7; 9 bases fit TRBD2. The germline V gene encodes CDR1 SEHNR and CDR2 FQNEAQ (reference sequence). V shed 3 bases, J shed 0 bases, and the junction held 3 bases outside the gene matches. The CDR3 contains 15 residues.

V gene TRBV6-5 combines with J gene TRBJ1-1, with 10 bases fitting TRBD1. V gave up 2 bases and J gave up 5 bases; unmatched junction bases: 8. The CDR3 totals 16 residues. Germline V lookup: CDR1 MNHEY, CDR2 SVGAGI. The CDR3 sequence: CASSYGSDRGRTEAFF. The DNA for the CDR3 is TGTGCCAGCAGTTACGGGAGTGACAGGGGGCGAACTGAAGCTTTCTTT.

This clone was seen only a few times. The chain combines TRBV6-6 with TRBJ2-1; 12 bases are shared with TRBD2. V lost 6 bases to trimming and J lost 8 bases; unmatched junction nucleotides: 5. The length of the CDR3 is 14 residues. The germline V gene has CDR1 MNHNY and CDR2 SVGAGI (reference sequence). The CDR3 loop is CASSPTSGGYEQFF. CDR3 sequence (DNA): TGTGCCAGCAGCCCGACTAGCGGGGGTTATGAGCAGTTCTTC.

This sequence joins TRBV9 and TRBJ1-1; 7 positions agree with TRBD1. Germline V gene sequence: CDR1 SGDLS, CDR2 YYNGEE. CDR3 length: 14 residues. The junction had 7 bases not matched to a gene; V was cut back by 0 bases and J by 8 bases. CDR3 in amino acids: CASSVGVTGLEAFF. The CDR3, as DNA: TGTGCCAGCAGCGTAGGAGTGACAGGGCTCGAAGCTTTCTTT.

There are a few counts of this clone. V usage is TRBV14 and J usage is TRBJ2-5, with 7 bases aligning to TRBD2. The CDR3 spans 12 residues. V was pared by 6 bases and J by 9 bases, with 7 bases of the junction left unmatched. CDR1 is SGHDN and CDR2 is FVKESK in the germline V gene. The CDR3 protein is CASSQGGRAQYF. In DNA form, the CDR3 reads TGTGCCAGCAGTCAGGGAGGGAGGGCCCAGTACTTC.